This T cell receptor (beta chain) came from a study of technical replicates of blood from several donors. The CDR3 contains 12 residues. Germline loops: CDR1 SNHLY, CDR2 FYNNEI. The V end was cut by 7 bases, the J end by 2 bases, with 8 bases between. Assay used: immunoSEQ multiplex PCR; TCRdb lists only in-frame clones, some missing. Of roughly 14,000 clones in the sample, about four fifths are singletons; the top ten hold roughly 12%. Sequenced material: PBMCs. The V and J genes are TRBV2 and TRBJ2-5, with D unclear. This clonotype was obtained from a human donor in good health. CDR3 bases: TGTGCCAGCAAGTCACTTCAAGAGACCCAGTACTTC. Its translation is CASKSLQETQYF.